In this sample, the clone carrying this TCR beta chain turned up a few times. The antigen remains undetermined. Trimming pared 3 bases from V and 0 bases from J, leaving 12 bases between. The length of the CDR3 is 16 residues. Constant-region reverse primers amplified full-length variable regions, followed by semi-nested Nested Universal Primer A PCR. TCRdb re-derived calls from the 5' RACE reads in MiXCR, one entry per CDR3 protein. The sample gives 35,000 to 50,000 distinct CDR3 sequences, around 20% of which show up once; 4% is in the top ten. Study results and limitations: The larger-cohort validation was restricted to a single TCR beta V-J rearrangement rather than whole repertoires. Tumor Tregs overlapped most with tumor, then blood, naive CD4+ cells.

Tregs were sorted as CD4+CD25+CD127-/low cells. The TCR originated in a female donor with breast cancer. Sequenced: Tregs sorted from blood. The rearrangement joins TRBV12-3 or TRBV12-4 to TRBJ1-3; maybe TRBD1 (5 bases). The CDR3 loop reads CASSLGRASSGNTIYF. The CDR3 DNA follows: TGTGCCAGCAGTTTGGGCAGGGCAAGCTCTGGAAACACCATATATTTT.